This is a list of T cell receptor beta chains from one sample in a study of human T cells and chemical hapten exposure. MiXCR was run by TCRdb on the RACE reads, yielding one entry per CDR3 protein. The sample yields about 360,000 distinct CDR3 sequences, around 6.9% seen once. This specimen was whole blood, taken in connection with sensitization to the hapten diphenylcyclopropenone (DPC). These TCRs come from a woman younger than 30 with alopecia areata. Some clones in this sample may be carry-over from other donors' samples. Both conserved end residues are part of each CDR3. A D gene is named only where the DNA matches it firmly. Where a row states a size, it is once, few, many or the class of an expanded clone; other rows omit it.

v_gene	d_gene	j_gene	abundance	CDR3aa	CDR3nt
TRBV4-3	TRBD1	TRBJ2-7	many	CASSQSAATGGSEQYF	TGCGCCAGCAGCCAATCGGCGGCGACAGGGGGGTCCGAGCAGTACTTC
TRBV12-3/TRBV12-4	TRBD1	TRBJ2-4	many	CASRDGTGEKNIQYF	TGTGCCAGCAGAGACGGGACAGGAGAAAAAAACATTCAGTACTTC
TRBV24-1	NA	TRBJ2-7	NA	CATSPGLPSYEQYF	TGTGCCACCAGTCCGGGACTGCCCTCCTACGAGCAGTACTTC
TRBV4-3	NA	TRBJ1-4	NA	CASSQVGGGANEKLFF	TGCGCCAGCAGCCAAGTGGGAGGGGGGGCTAATGAAAAACTGTTTTTT
TRBV29-1	TRBD1	TRBJ2-1	many	CSVEDGAGGAYANEQFF	TGCAGCGTTGAAGATGGGGCAGGGGGCGCATACGCCAATGAGCAGTTCTTC
TRBV7-8	NA	TRBJ2-3	many	CASSLKGPSTDTQYF	TGTGCCAGCAGCTTAAAAGGCCCTAGCACAGATACGCAGTATTTT
TRBV4-2	NA	TRBJ2-5	once	CASSPRAEGKETQYF	TGTGCCAGCAGCCCGCGAGCGGAGGGTAAAGAGACCCAGTACTTC
TRBV4-2	NA	TRBJ1-4	few	CASSQDWGGEKLFF	TGTGCCAGCAGCCAAGATTGGGGGGGTGAAAAACTGTTTTTT
TRBV27	NA	TRBJ1-1	few	CASSFGIGRGLPSGNTEAFF	TGTGCCAGCAGTTTTGGAATCGGCAGGGGTCTCCCCTCAGGGAACACTGAAGCTTTCTTT
TRBV29-1	NA	TRBJ2-1	many	CSVEMPGGDEQFF	TGCAGCGTTGAAATGCCTGGGGGCGATGAGCAGTTCTTC
TRBV4-2	TRBD2	TRBJ2-5	many	CASSRSVLRGNQETQYF	TGTGCCAGCAGCCGATCGGTTCTGCGGGGGAACCAAGAGACCCAGTACTTC
TRBV4-3	NA	TRBJ1-4	few	CASSQRPVTNEKLFF	TGCGCCAGCAGCCAAAGGCCAGTAACTAATGAAAAACTGTTTTTT
TRBV20-1	TRBD1	TRBJ1-1	few	CSARGGTDTEAFF	TGCAGTGCTAGAGGGGGGACAGACACTGAAGCTTTCTTT
TRBV4-2	TRBD1	TRBJ2-5	many	CASSQDRAMVETQYF	TGTGCCAGCAGCCAGGACAGGGCGATGGTAGAGACCCAGTACTTC
TRBV20-1	TRBD1	TRBJ1-1	few	CSARQTGRGTEAFF	TGCAGTGCCCGACAGACAGGGAGGGGCACTGAAGCTTTCTTT
TRBV6-2/TRBV6-3	TRBD1	TRBJ2-7	NA	CASRPTGTGSYEQYF	TGTGCCAGCAGGCCGACAGGGACGGGATCCTACGAGCAGTACTTC
TRBV29-1	NA	TRBJ2-2	many	CSAREGELFF	TGCAGCGCCCGGGAGGGGGAGCTGTTTTTT
TRBV5-6	TRBD2	TRBJ2-3	many	CASSLAGGLTNTQYF	TGTGCCAGCAGCTTGGCCGGGGGACTAACAAATACGCAGTATTTT
TRBV4-3	NA	TRBJ1-3	few	CASSQVRGNGNTIYF	TGCGCCAGCAGCCAAGTAAGGGGTAATGGAAACACCATATATTTT
TRBV6-2/TRBV6-3	TRBD2	TRBJ2-3	many	CASSLPPGLAADTQYF	TGTGCCAGCAGCCTCCCTCCGGGACTAGCCGCAGATACGCAGTATTTT
TRBV7-2	TRBD1	TRBJ1-1	few	CASSLVMGGQGEAFF	TGTGCCAGCAGCTTAGTGATGGGAGGACAGGGTGAAGCTTTCTTT
TRBV20-1	TRBD1	TRBJ1-5	few	CSAGQGANQPQHF	TGCAGTGCTGGACAGGGGGCTAATCAGCCCCAGCATTTT
TRBV20-1	NA	TRBJ2-1	many	CSARDGGASYNEQFF	TGCAGTGCTAGAGATGGGGGGGCGTCCTACAATGAGCAGTTCTTC
TRBV5-1	NA	TRBJ2-7	few	CASSSQGSVSYEQYF	TGCGCCAGCAGCTCACAGGGTTCCGTCTCCTACGAGCAGTACTTC
TRBV24-1	NA	TRBJ2-3	many	CATSDHNIDTQYF	TGTGCCACCAGTGATCACAATATAGATACGCAGTATTTT
TRBV27	TRBD2	TRBJ2-5	few	CASSSHLTSGGETQYF	TGTGCCAGCAGTTCTCACCTGACTAGCGGCGGAGAGACCCAGTACTTC
TRBV6-2/TRBV6-3	NA	TRBJ2-1	few	CASKPTGRHEQFF	TGTGCCAGCAAACCGACAGGGAGGCATGAGCAGTTCTTC
TRBV6-6	NA	TRBJ2-2	NA	CASRERYGELFF	TGTGCCAGCAGGGAGCGGTACGGGGAGCTGTTTTTT
TRBV4-1	NA	TRBJ1-1	few	CASSQGYTEAFF	TGCGCCAGCAGCCAAGGGTACACTGAAGCTTTCTTT
TRBV7-9	TRBD1	TRBJ2-7	few	CASSGRTGLNSYEQYF	TGTGCCAGCAGCGGGAGGACAGGGTTAAACTCCTACGAGCAGTACTTC
TRBV6-2/TRBV6-3	NA	TRBJ2-6	many	CASSPQWFQGRAGANVLTF	TGTGCCAGCAGTCCCCAATGGTTCCAGGGCAGGGCTGGGGCCAACGTCCTGACTTTC
TRBV4-3	NA	TRBJ1-2	few	CASSQTYLGSYGYTF	TGCGCCAGCAGCCAAACCTACCTAGGGAGCTATGGCTACACCTTC
TRBV4-2	NA	TRBJ1-1	many	CASSQARDGPMNTEAFF	TGTGCCAGCAGCCAAGCCCGGGACGGACCCATGAACACTGAAGCTTTCTTT
TRBV9	NA	TRBJ2-7	NA	CASSPGPIYEQYF	TGTGCCAGCTCCCCCGGACCGATCTACGAGCAGTACTTC
TRBV19	TRBD1	TRBJ2-5	few	CASSTGTATAQYF	TGTGCCAGTAGTACCGGGACAGCCACGGCCCAGTACTTC
TRBV4-1	NA	TRBJ2-6	NA	CASSQEGALSGANVLTF	TGCGCCAGCAGCCAAGAAGGTGCTCTCTCTGGGGCCAACGTCCTGACTTTC
TRBV20-1	NA	TRBJ2-7	NA	CSAWQGTWYEQYF	TGCAGTGCCTGGCAGGGGACATGGTACGAGCAGTACTTC
TRBV7-2	NA	TRBJ2-7	many	CASSQDSYEQYF	TGTGCCAGCAGCCAGGACTCCTACGAGCAGTACTTC
TRBV15	NA	TRBJ2-5	NA	CATSREAGMETQYF	TGTGCCACCAGCAGAGAGGCGGGGATGGAGACCCAGTACTTC
TRBV7-9	TRBD1	TRBJ2-3	few	CASSGNRGRLTDTQYF	TGTGCCAGCAGCGGTAACAGGGGACGGTTAACAGATACGCAGTATTTT
TRBV29-1	NA	TRBJ2-7	many	CSVVEQALSYEQYF	TGCAGCGTTGTAGAACAGGCCTTATCCTACGAGCAGTACTTC
TRBV9	TRBD2	TRBJ2-3	NA	CASTERGVTDTQYF	TGTGCCAGCACGGAGCGGGGGGTCACAGATACGCAGTATTTT
TRBV5-1	NA	TRBJ1-1	few	CASTNRDLTEAFF	TGCGCCAGTACGAACAGGGACCTCACTGAAGCTTTCTTT
TRBV7-8	TRBD2	TRBJ2-1	few	CASSPQPGGPGEQFF	TGTGCCAGCAGCCCCCAGCCGGGGGGGCCGGGTGAGCAGTTCTTC
TRBV20-1	NA	TRBJ1-6	few	CSAQGVDGTLHF	TGCAGTGCTCAAGGGGTGGACGGGACTCTCCACTTT
TRBV12-3/TRBV12-4	TRBD1	TRBJ1-2	many	CASSQGDRPGGYTF	TGTGCCAGCAGTCAGGGGGACCGCCCAGGTGGCTACACCTTC
TRBV6-5	NA	TRBJ1-2	NA	CASSYSRSGRYGYTF	TGTGCCAGCAGTTACTCGAGATCAGGGCGCTATGGCTACACCTTC
TRBV10-3	NA	TRBJ1-5	NA	CAISEGRDRNQPQHF	TGTGCCATCAGTGAAGGGAGGGACCGCAATCAGCCCCAGCATTTT
TRBV20-1	NA	TRBJ2-3	many	CSAVLGARADTQYF	TGCAGTGCCGTGCTGGGGGCCAGGGCAGATACGCAGTATTTT
TRBV12-5	TRBD1	TRBJ2-3	many	CASGPGTGGLDTQYF	TGTGCTAGTGGTCCCGGGACAGGGGGCTTAGATACGCAGTATTTT
TRBV6-5	NA	TRBJ2-7	NA	CASREGSLYEQYF	TGTGCCAGCAGGGAGGGGTCCCTCTACGAGCAGTACTTC
TRBV11-2	NA	TRBJ1-2	many	CASSTDPVGHSYTF	TGTGCCAGCAGCACCGATCCCGTAGGACATAGCTACACCTTC
TRBV5-1	NA	TRBJ1-4	few	CASSLNGNEKLFF	TGCGCCAGCAGCTTGAACGGGAATGAAAAACTGTTTTTT
TRBV12-5	NA	TRBJ1-2	NA	CASALDGAATNYGYTF	TGTGCTAGTGCCCTCGATGGGGCAGCAACTAACTATGGCTACACCTTC
TRBV9	NA	TRBJ1-5	many	CASSSGGQNHQPQHF	TGTGCCAGCAGCTCAGGAGGACAGAACCATCAGCCCCAGCATTTT
TRBV14	TRBD1	TRBJ2-1	many	CASSLNAGQGRNEQFF	TGTGCCAGCAGCCTAAACGCGGGACAGGGTCGAAATGAGCAGTTCTTC
TRBV29-1	NA	TRBJ1-1	once	CSRTPNGAPNVLNTEAFF	TGCAGCCGTACCCCGAATGGCGCACCCAATGTGCTAAACACTGAAGCTTTCTTT
TRBV4-2	NA	TRBJ1-6	NA	CASSPSAGGSPLHF	TGTGCCAGCAGCCCCAGTGCCGGGGGATCACCCCTCCACTTT
TRBV6-5	NA	TRBJ1-1	few	CASSLQDFRGTTEAFF	TGTGCCAGCAGTCTCCAGGACTTTAGGGGGACCACTGAAGCTTTCTTT
TRBV11-2	NA	TRBJ1-1	NA	CASSSTVRGTEAFF	TGTGCCAGCAGCTCCACGGTCAGGGGAACTGAAGCTTTCTTT